The rows below give T cell receptor beta chains drawn from one sample of a study of blood T cell repertoires in COVID-19. Sequenced by immunoSEQ multiplex PCR; TCRdb stores in-frame clones only, minus some. The sample includes fewer than 250,000 clones, around 82% of them seen just once. The specimen sequenced was peripheral blood. Receptor source: a woman aged 40 to 50 with active or convalescent COVID-19. Each CDR3 is given with its conserved first and last residue. The order of the fields is D gene, J gene, CDR3 length, V gene, clone size, CDR3 protein, CDR3 DNA. The D gene is left open where the match is weak. Not all rows give a size; the values are once, few, many and, for expanded clones, a class.

D: -
J: TRBJ1-5
length: 15
V: TRBV7-9
size: once
CDR3: CASSLGDRNDQPQHF
DNA: TGTGCCAGCAGCTTAGGAGACAGGAACGACCAGCCCCAGCATTTT

D: -
J: TRBJ2-1
length: 17
V: TRBV9
size: -
CDR3: CASSVDSARKIYNEQFF
DNA: TGTGCCAGCAGCGTAGATAGCGCCCGAAAGATCTACAATGAGCAGTTCTTC

D: -
J: TRBJ2-3
length: 18
V: TRBV3-1/TRBV3-2
size: -
CDR3: CASSQDGLVGGMTDTQYF
DNA: TGTGCCAGCAGCCAAGACGGGCTAGTGGGAGGTATGACAGATACGCAGTATTTT

D: TRBD1
J: TRBJ1-1
length: 17
V: TRBV4-1
size: -
CDR3: CASSQLPGTGLNTEAFF
DNA: TGCGCCAGCAGCCAACTTCCGGGGACAGGACTGAACACTGAAGCTTTCTTT

D: -
J: TRBJ2-7
length: 14
V: TRBV13
size: once
CDR3: CASRKLGQSYEQYF
DNA: TGTGCCAGCAGAAAACTGGGGCAGAGCTACGAGCAGTACTTC

D: -
J: TRBJ2-1
length: 12
V: TRBV28
size: -
CDR3: CASSPRGYEQFF
DNA: TGTGCCAGCAGTCCTCGGGGTTATGAGCAGTTCTTC

D: -
J: TRBJ1-1
length: 13
V: TRBV11-3
size: -
CDR3: CASSLERFTEAFF
DNA: TGTGCCAGCAGCTTGGAGAGGTTCACTGAAGCTTTCTTT

D: TRBD2
J: TRBJ2-7
length: 14
V: TRBV13
size: -
CDR3: CASSFLADHYEQYF
DNA: TGTGCCAGCAGCTTCCTAGCGGATCACTACGAGCAGTACTTC

D: -
J: TRBJ2-1
length: 15
V: TRBV7-7
size: -
CDR3: CASSPEGGSYNEQFF
DNA: TGTGCTAGCAGCCCAGAAGGAGGGTCCTACAATGAGCAGTTCTTC

D: -
J: TRBJ1-4
length: 15
V: TRBV2
size: -
CDR3: CASTEGSATNEKLFF
DNA: TGTGCCAGCACCGAAGGGAGTGCAACTAATGAAAAACTGTTTTTT

D: -
J: TRBJ1-2
length: 13
V: TRBV29-1
size: -
CDR3: CSGARDNRYGYTF
DNA: TGCAGCGGCGCCCGGGACAACCGCTATGGCTACACCTTC

D: -
J: TRBJ1-1
length: 11
V: TRBV20-1
size: -
CDR3: CSAGGDTEAFF
DNA: TGCAGTGCCGGCGGGGACACTGAAGCTTTCTTT

D: TRBD2
J: TRBJ2-5
length: 19
V: TRBV7-9
size: -
CDR3: CASSVNLGTSSGDPETQYF
DNA: TGTGCCAGCAGCGTTAACCTCGGGACTAGCTCGGGAGACCCAGAGACCCAGTACTTC

D: -
J: TRBJ1-2
length: 13
V: TRBV2
size: -
CDR3: CASRSQGTNGYTF
DNA: TGTGCCAGCAGATCTCAGGGTACCAATGGCTACACCTTC

D: -
J: TRBJ2-7
length: 13
V: TRBV24-1
size: -
CDR3: CATSLTGAYEQYF
DNA: TGTGCCACCAGTTTGACAGGAGCCTACGAGCAGTACTTC

D: -
J: TRBJ1-1
length: 14
V: TRBV19
size: -
CDR3: CASSMGTWDTEAFF
DNA: TGTGCCAGTAGTATGGGGACTTGGGACACTGAAGCTTTCTTT